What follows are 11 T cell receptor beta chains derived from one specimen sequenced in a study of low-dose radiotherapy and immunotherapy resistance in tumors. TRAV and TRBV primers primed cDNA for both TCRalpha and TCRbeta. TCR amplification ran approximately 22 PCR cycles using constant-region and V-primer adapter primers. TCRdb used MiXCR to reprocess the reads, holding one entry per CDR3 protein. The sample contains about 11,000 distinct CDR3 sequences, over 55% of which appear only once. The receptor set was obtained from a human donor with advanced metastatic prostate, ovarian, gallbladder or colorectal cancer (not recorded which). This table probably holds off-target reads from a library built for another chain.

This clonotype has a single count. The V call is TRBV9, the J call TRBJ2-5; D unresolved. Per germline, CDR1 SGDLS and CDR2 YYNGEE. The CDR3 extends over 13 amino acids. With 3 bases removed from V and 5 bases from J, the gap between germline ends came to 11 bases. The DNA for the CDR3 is TGTGCCAGCAGCGAAACCGGACGGGAGACCCAGTACTTC. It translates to CASSETGRETQYF.

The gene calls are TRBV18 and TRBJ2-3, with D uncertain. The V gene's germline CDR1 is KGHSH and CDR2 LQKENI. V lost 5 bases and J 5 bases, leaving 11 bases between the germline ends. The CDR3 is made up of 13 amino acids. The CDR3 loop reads CASSSWTVDTQYF. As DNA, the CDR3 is TGTGCCAGCTCATCTTGGACCGTAGATACGCAGTATTTT.

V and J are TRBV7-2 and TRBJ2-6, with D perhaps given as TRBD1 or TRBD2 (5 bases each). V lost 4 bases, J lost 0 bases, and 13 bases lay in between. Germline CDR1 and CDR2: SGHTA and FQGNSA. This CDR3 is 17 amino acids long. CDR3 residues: CASSSIGASSGANVLTF. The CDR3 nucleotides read TGTGCCAGCAGCTCGATCGGGGCGAGCTCTGGGGCCAACGTCCTGACTTTC.

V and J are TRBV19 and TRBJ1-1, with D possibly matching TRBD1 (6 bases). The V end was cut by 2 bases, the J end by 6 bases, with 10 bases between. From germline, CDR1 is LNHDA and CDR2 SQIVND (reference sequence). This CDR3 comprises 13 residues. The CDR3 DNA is TGTGCCAGTAGTATAAGGGACAAGCCTGAAGCTTTCTTT. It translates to CASSIRDKPEAFF.

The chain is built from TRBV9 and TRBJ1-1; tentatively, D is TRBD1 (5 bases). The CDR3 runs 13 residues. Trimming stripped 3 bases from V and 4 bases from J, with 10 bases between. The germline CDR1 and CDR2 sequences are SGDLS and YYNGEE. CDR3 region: CASSGGSLTEAFF. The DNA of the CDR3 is TGTGCCAGCAGCGGGGGGAGCCTCACTGAAGCTTTCTTT.

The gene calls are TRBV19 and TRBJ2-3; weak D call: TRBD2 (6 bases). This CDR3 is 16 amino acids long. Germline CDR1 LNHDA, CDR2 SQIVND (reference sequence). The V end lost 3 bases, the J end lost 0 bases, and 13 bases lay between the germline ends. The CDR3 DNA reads TGTGCCAGTAGTATCGCTCCTCTAGCGAGCACAGATACGCAGTATTTT. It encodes CASSIAPLASTDTQYF. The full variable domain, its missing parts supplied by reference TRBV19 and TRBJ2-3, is DGGITQSPKYLFRKEGQNVTLSCEQNLNHDAMYWYRQDPGQGLRLIYYSQIVNDFQKGDIAEGYSVSREKKESFPLTVTSAQKNPTAFYLCASSIAPLASTDTQYFGPGTRLTVL.

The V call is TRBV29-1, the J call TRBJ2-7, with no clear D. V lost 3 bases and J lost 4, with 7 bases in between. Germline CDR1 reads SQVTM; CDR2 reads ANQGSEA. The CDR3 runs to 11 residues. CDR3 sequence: CSVDFSYEQYF. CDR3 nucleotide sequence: TGCAGCGTTGACTTCAGTTACGAGCAGTACTTC.

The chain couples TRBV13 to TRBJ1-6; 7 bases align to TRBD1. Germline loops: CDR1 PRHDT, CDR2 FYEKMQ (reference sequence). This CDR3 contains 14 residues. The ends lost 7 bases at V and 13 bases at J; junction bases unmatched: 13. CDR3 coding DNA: TGTGCCAGCACCCTCGGCAGGGGGTTGGAGCCCCTCCACTTT. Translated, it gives CASTLGRGLEPLHF.

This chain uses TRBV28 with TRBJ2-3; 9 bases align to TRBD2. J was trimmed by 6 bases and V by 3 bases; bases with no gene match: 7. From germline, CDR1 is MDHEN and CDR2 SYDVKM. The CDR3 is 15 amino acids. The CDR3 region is CASSFAAGGPDTQYF. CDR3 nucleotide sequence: TGTGCCAGCAGTTTTGCGGCGGGGGGGCCGGATACGCAGTATTTT.

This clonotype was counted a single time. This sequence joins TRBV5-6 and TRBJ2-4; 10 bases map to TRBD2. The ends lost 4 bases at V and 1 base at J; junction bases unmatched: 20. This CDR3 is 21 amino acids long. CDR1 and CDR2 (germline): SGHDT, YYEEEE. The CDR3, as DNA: TGTGCCAGCAGCGCACTCACCCTAGCGGGAGTGTTGAGGTCGGCCAAAAACATTCAGTACTTC. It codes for CASSALTLAGVLRSAKNIQYF.

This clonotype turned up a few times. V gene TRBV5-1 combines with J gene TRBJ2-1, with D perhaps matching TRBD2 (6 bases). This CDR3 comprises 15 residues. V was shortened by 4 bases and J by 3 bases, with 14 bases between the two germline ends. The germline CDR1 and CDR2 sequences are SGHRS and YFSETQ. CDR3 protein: CASSPLATFYNEQFF. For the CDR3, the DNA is TGCGCCAGCAGCCCTCTAGCGACGTTCTACAATGAGCAGTTCTTC.